The clone carrying this TCR beta chain has only one observation. Its antigen is as yet unknown. The V gene's germline CDR1 is SGHNT and CDR2 YYREEE (reference sequence). The CDR3 is 16 residues long. Between the trimmed V and J ends, which lost 4 bases and 0 bases, there was a span of 13 bases. The record originates from a study of T cell responses to AZD1222 COVID-19 vaccine. Study observations and caveats: Within unmutated variant regions lay the reported targets of nearly half of spike-specific TCRs. Sampling that yielded the repertoires occurred only after the peak T cell response. Most donors were white British, females outnumbered males, and clonal diversity was possibly underestimated. Spike-specific TCR breadth and depth both grew after two AZD1222 doses.

TCRdb keeps only in-frame clones here, not all; method: immunoSEQ multiplex PCR. The table has roughly 150,000 clones, about 91% seen once. V is TRBV5-4 and J is TRBJ1-4; D is ambiguous. The specimen comprised peripheral blood, sampled on day 0 of AZD1222 vaccination. The sequence was collected from an adult in good health. The CDR3 here is CASSQGGYPTNEKLFF. In DNA form, the CDR3 reads TGTGCCAGCAGCCAAGGTGGATACCCAACTAATGAAAAACTGTTTTTT.